This T cell receptor (beta chain) comes out of a study of blood T cell repertoires in COVID-19. Background on the study: Italy, Spain and the United States were the sources of the convalescent and acute COVID-19 samples.

The CDR3 is made up of 17 amino acids. Trimming removed 3 bases from V and 6 bases from J; junction bases left unmatched: 10. Germline CDR1 is LNHDA and CDR2 is SQIVND (reference sequence). The protocol was immunoSEQ multiplex PCR, while the TCRdb copy is restricted to in-frame clones and leaves out a portion. Among 200,000 to 250,000 clones listed, roughly 79% were seen once. The rearrangement uses TRBV19 and TRBJ2-2, with 10 bases matching TRBD2. The clonotype was recovered from a woman of 80 years or more with COVID-19, enrolled during active disease. The sequenced material came from peripheral blood. The CDR3 nucleotides read TGTGCCAGTAGTATCCAGCCCCTAGCGGGAGTTGCCGGGGAGCTGTTTTTT. Translation gives CASSIQPLAGVAGELFF. The variable domain in full, with the rest retrieved from reference TRBV19 and TRBJ2-2, is DGGITQSPKYLFRKEGQNVTLSCEQNLNHDAMYWYRQDPGQGLRLIYYSQIVNDFQKGDIAEGYSVSREKKESFPLTVTSAQKNPTAFYLCASSIQPLAGVAGELFFGEGSRLTVL.